Below, 3 T cell receptor beta chains from the same sample are listed, as sequenced in a study of a mutant IDH1 vaccine in newly diagnosed glioma. TCRdb keeps only in-frame clones here, not all; method: immunoSEQ multiplex PCR. The repertoire holds tens of thousands of clones, with about 88% as singletons. The antigens these receptors bind are not known. The time point is: week 35, safety follow-up. Doses comprised 300 ug of mutant IDH1 20-mer peptide each, plus topical imiquimod. Material: PBMCs, obtained from a glioma patient whose treatment included an IDH1 peptide vaccine. Receptor source: a woman in her thirties or forties with glioma.

This clone was recorded only once. The V gene is TRBV19, the J gene TRBJ1-1; TRBD1 is a possible D gene (5 bases). The length of the CDR3 is 15 residues. Germline loops: CDR1 LNHDA, CDR2 SQIVND (reference sequence). The V and J ends lost 4 bases and 4 bases respectively, with 16 bases between them. The CDR3 nucleotides are TGTGCCAGTAGTACAGGACATCTCCGAGGCACTGAAGCTTTCTTT. As protein: CASSTGHLRGTEAFF.

J is TRBJ2-7 and V is TRBV9, with D possibly TRBD1 on 5 matching bases. The germline gives CDR1 SGDLS, CDR2 YYNGEE. The CDR3 has 15 amino acids. V shed 4 bases and J shed 6 bases, with 20 bases lying between them. CDR3 sequence reads: CASSLQGTSGSEQYF. In DNA form, the CDR3 reads TGTGCCAGCAGCTTGCAGGGTACATCGGGTAGCGAGCAGTACTTC.

This rearrangement joins TRBV19 to TRBJ2-3, with D tentatively TRBD2 (6 bases). Germline V lookup: CDR1 LNHDA, CDR2 SQIVND (reference sequence). V was trimmed by 1 base and J by 2 bases, leaving 10 bases between them. The CDR3 consists of 15 residues. This CDR3 is CASSIGGTDTDTQYF. DNA of the CDR3: TGTGCCAGTAGTATAGGGGGGACTGACACAGATACGCAGTATTTT. The full variable domain, with the rest looked up from reference TRBV19 and TRBJ2-3, is DGGITQSPKYLFRKEGQNVTLSCEQNLNHDAMYWYRQDPGQGLRLIYYSQIVNDFQKGDIAEGYSVSREKKESFPLTVTSAQKNPTAFYLCASSIGGTDTDTQYFGPGTRLTVL.